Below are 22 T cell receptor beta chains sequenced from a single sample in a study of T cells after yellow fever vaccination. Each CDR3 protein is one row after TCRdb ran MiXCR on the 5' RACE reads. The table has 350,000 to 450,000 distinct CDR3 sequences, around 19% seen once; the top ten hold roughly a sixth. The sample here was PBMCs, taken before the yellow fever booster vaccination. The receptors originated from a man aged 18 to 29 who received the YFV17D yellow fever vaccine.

The CDR3 DNA reads as TGTGCCAGCAGCCCCCACTTTCCCGGGGTTAACTACGAGCAGTACTTC. Translating it yields CASSPHFPGVNYEQYF. The chain combines TRBV7-2 with TRBJ2-7; a weak D match, TRBD2 (5 bases). The CDR3 is 16 residues long. Trimming stripped 5 bases from V and 3 bases from J, with 20 bases between. Germline V lookup: CDR1 SGHTA, CDR2 FQGNSA.

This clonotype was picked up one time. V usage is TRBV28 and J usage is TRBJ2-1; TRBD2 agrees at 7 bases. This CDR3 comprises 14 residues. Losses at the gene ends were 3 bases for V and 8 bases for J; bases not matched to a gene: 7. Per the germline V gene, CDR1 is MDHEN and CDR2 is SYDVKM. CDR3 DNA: TGTGCCAGCAGTTTTCTCCGGGAGGCGGATGAGCAGTTCTTC. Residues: CASSFLREADEQFF.

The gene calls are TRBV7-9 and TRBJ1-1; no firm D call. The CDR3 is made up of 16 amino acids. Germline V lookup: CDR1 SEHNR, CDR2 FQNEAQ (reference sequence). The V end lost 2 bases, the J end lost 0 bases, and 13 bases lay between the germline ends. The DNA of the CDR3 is TGTGCCAGCAGCTTAAGGGTCACGCTCTTGAACACTGAAGCTTTCTTT. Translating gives CASSLRVTLLNTEAFF.

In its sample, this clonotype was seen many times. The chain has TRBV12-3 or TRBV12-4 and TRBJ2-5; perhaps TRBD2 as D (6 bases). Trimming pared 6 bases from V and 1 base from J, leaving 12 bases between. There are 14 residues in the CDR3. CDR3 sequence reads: CASRYTGSQETQYF. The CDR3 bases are TGTGCCAGCAGATATACCGGGAGCCAAGAGACCCAGTACTTC.

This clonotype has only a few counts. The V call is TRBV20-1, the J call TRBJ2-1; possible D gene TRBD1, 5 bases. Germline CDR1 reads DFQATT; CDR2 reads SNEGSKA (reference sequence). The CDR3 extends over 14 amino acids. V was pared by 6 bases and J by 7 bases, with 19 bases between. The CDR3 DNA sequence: TGCAGTGCCCAATCGACGGGCGCAGGGAATGAGCAGTTCTTC. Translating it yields CSAQSTGAGNEQFF.

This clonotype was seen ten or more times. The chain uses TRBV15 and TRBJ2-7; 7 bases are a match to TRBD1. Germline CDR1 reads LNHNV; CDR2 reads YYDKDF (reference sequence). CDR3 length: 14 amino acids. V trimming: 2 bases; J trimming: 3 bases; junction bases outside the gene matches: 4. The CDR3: CATSRTGQSYEQYF. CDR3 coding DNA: TGTGCCACCAGCAGAACGGGACAGAGCTACGAGCAGTACTTC.

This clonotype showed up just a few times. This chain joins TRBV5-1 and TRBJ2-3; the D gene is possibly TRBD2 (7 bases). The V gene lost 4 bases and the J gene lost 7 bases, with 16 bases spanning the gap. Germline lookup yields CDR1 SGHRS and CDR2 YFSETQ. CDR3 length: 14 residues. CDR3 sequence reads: CASSPEAGANTQYF. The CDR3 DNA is TGCGCCAGCAGCCCGGAGGCGGGGGCGAATACGCAGTATTTT.

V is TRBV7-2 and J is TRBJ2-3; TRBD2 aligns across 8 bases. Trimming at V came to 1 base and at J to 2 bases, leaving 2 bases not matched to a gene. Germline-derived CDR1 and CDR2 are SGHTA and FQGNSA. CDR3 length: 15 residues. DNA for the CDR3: TGTGCCAGCAGCTTAGTCGGGGGGGTCACAGATACGCAGTATTTT. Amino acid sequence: CASSLVGGVTDTQYF.

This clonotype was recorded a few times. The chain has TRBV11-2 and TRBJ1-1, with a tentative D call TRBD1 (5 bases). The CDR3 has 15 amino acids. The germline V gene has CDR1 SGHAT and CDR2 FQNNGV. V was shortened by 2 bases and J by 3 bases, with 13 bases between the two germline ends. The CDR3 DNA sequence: TGTGCCAGCAGCTTATTCCAGGGCGCGGACACTGAAGCTTTCTTT. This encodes CASSLFQGADTEAFF.

The CDR3 nucleotides read TGTGCCAGCAGCCGGGGCCCGATCGGAGGAGAGCAGTACGTC. Amino acids: CASSRGPIGGEQYV. The V call is TRBV7-9, the J call TRBJ2-7, with D perhaps assigned TRBD1 or TRBD2 (5 bases each). This CDR3 has 14 residues. Germline CDR1 and CDR2: SEHNR and FQNEAQ (reference sequence). The germline V and J ends were trimmed by 5 bases and 7 bases, with 18 bases remaining between them.

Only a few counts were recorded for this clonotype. The CDR3 DNA reads TGTGCCAGCAGTGATCTGGGGGGGTCCACAGATACGCAGTATTTT. This sequence encodes CASSDLGGSTDTQYF. V usage is TRBV25-1 and J usage is TRBJ2-3, with 7 bases fitting TRBD2. This CDR3 contains 15 residues. The V segment lost 3 bases and the J segment 2 bases; nucleotides outside the gene matches: 5. Germline V gives CDR1 MGHDK, CDR2 SYGVNS.

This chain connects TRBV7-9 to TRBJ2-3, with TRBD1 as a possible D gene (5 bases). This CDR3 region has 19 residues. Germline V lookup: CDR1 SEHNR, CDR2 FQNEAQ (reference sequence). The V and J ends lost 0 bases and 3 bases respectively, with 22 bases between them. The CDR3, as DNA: TGTGCCAGCAGCTTAGCTAAGGACATGAACTATCGGGCGACAGATACGCAGTATTTT. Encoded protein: CASSLAKDMNYRATDTQYF.

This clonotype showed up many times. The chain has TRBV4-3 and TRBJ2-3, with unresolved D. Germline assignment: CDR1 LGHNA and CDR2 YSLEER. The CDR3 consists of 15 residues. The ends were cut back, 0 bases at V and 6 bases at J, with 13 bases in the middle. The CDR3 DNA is TGCGCCAGCAGCCAAGACCTTAGGAGTTTGGATACGCAGTATTTT. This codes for CASSQDLRSLDTQYF.

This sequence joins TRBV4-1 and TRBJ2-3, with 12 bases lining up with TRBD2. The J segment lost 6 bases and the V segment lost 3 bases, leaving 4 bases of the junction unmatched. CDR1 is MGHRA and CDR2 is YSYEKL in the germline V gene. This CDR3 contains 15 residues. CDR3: CASSQGLAGGDTQYF. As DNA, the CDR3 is TGCGCCAGCAGCCAGGGGCTAGCGGGGGGGGATACGCAGTATTTT.

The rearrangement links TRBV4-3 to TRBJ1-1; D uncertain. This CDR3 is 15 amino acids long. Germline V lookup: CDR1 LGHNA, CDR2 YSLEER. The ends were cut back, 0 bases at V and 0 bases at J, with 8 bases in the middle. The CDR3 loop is CASSQDGRVNTEAFF. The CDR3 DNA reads TGCGCCAGCAGCCAAGATGGTAGGGTGAACACTGAAGCTTTCTTT.

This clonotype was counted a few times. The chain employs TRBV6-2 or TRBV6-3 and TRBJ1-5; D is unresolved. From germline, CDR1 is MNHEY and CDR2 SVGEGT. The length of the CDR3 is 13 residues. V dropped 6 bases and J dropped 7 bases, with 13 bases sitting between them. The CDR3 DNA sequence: TGTGCCAGCAGCGCCCTTGGGGTCCAGCCCCAGCATTTT. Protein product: CASSALGVQPQHF.

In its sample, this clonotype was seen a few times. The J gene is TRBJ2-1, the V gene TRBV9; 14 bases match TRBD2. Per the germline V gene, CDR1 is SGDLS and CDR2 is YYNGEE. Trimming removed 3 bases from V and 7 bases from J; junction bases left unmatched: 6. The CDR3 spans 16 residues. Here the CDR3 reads CASSAGTSGGWNEQFF. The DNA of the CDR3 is TGTGCCAGCAGCGCGGGGACTAGCGGGGGTTGGAATGAGCAGTTCTTC.

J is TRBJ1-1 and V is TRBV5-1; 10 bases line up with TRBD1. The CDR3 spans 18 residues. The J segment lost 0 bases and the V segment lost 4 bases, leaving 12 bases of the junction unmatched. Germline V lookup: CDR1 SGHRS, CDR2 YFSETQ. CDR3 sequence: CASSRNPGQGPLNTEAFF. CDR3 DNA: TGCGCCAGCAGCAGAAACCCGGGACAGGGGCCGCTGAACACTGAAGCTTTCTTT.

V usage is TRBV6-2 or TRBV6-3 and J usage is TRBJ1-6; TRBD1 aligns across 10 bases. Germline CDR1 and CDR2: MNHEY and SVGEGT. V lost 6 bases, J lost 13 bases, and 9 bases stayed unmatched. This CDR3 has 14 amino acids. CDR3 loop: CASSTRDRGRPLHF. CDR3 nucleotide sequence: TGTGCCAGCAGCACCCGGGACAGGGGCAGGCCCCTCCACTTT.

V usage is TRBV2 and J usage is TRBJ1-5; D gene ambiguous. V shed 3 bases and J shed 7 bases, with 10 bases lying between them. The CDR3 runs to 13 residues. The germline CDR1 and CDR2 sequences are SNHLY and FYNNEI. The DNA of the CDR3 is TGTGCCAGCAGTGAGAACAGCTTCCAGCCCCAGCATTTT. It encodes CASSENSFQPQHF.

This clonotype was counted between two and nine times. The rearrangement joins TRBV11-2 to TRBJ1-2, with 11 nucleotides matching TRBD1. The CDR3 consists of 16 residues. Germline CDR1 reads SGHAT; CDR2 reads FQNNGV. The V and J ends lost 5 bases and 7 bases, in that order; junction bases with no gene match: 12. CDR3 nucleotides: TGTGCCAGCAGCCAGCAGGACAGGGGGCGCATAAGTGGCTACACCTTC. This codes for CASSQQDRGRISGYTF.

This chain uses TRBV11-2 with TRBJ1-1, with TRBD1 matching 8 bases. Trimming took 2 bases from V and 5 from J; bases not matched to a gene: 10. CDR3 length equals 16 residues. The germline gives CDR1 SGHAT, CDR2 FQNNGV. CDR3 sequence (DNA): TGTGCCAGCAGCTTAAGAGCCGGGACAGGAGGGACTGAAGCTTTCTTT. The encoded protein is CASSLRAGTGGTEAFF. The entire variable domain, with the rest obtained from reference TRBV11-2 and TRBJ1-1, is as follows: EAGVAQSPRYKIIEKRQSVAFWCNPISGHATLYWYQQILGQGPKLLIQFQNNGVVDDSQLPKDRFSAERLKGVDSTLKIQPAKLEDSAVYLCASSLRAGTGGTEAFFGQGTRLTVV.